The 29 T cell receptor beta chains below all came from one sample that was sequenced in a study of blood T cell repertoires in COVID-19. Method: immunoSEQ multiplex PCR; TCRdb's copy keeps in-frame clones and lacks some. Of hundreds of thousands of clones in the sample, roughly nine tenths were seen once. The sequencing sample was made of peripheral blood. The receptors were gathered from a man in his forties with acute or convalescent COVID-19.

The chain links TRBV7-9 to TRBJ2-5, with D tentatively TRBD2 (6 bases). The CDR3 runs 15 residues. V gave up 5 bases and J gave up 5 bases, with 18 bases separating them. In germline, CDR1 is SEHNR, CDR2 FQNEAQ (reference sequence). The CDR3, as DNA: TGTGCCAGCAGCACGCAGTTTGGGGGGAGGGAGACCCAGTACTTC. Amino acid sequence: CASSTQFGGRETQYF.

The V call is TRBV27, the J call TRBJ2-7; TRBD2 agrees at 10 bases. The CDR3 covers 16 residues. The ends lost 4 bases at V and 2 bases at J; junction bases unmatched: 8. Germline V gene lookup returns CDR1 MNHEY and CDR2 SMNVEV (reference sequence). The DNA for the CDR3 is TGTGCCAGCAGTTCTTTCGGAGCGGGAGGGCCCTACGAGCAGTACTTC. This gives the protein CASSSFGAGGPYEQYF.

The chain links TRBV5-1 to TRBJ2-7, with TRBD1 identical over 9 bases. The CDR3 spans 15 residues. Germline assignment: CDR1 SGHRS and CDR2 YFSETQ. V shed 4 bases, J shed 0 bases, and the junction held 5 bases outside the gene matches. The CDR3 DNA sequence: TGCGCCAGCAGCCCGGTGACAGGGGGCTCCTACGAGCAGTACTTC. Encoded protein: CASSPVTGGSYEQYF. Complete variable domain (other parts from reference TRBV5-1 and TRBJ2-7): KAGVTQTPRYLIKTRGQQVTLSCSPISGHRSVSWYQQTPGQGLQFLFEYFSETQRNKGNFPGRFSGRQFSNSRSEMNVSTLELGDSALYLCASSPVTGGSYEQYFGPGTRLTVT.

The CDR3 loop is CASSPGRGAPTQYF. Written as DNA, the CDR3 is TGTGCCAGCAGCCCTGGGCGGGGTGCCCCCACGCAGTATTTT. The rearrangement joins TRBV11-2 to TRBJ2-3; tentative D call: TRBD2 (6 bases). Trimming removed 5 bases at V and 9 bases at J, with 18 bases between. Per the germline V gene, CDR1 is SGHAT and CDR2 is FQNNGV. The CDR3 has 14 residues.

This chain uses TRBV7-9 with TRBJ1-6; D uncertain. Trimming removed 6 bases at V and 8 bases at J, with 14 bases between. This CDR3 spans 14 amino acids. Germline V gives CDR1 SEHNR, CDR2 FQNEAQ (reference sequence). In DNA, the CDR3 is TGTGCCAGCAGGGAAGAGGGCTTTTATTCACCCCTCCACTTT. Translating gives CASREEGFYSPLHF.

The chain links TRBV28 to TRBJ2-3, with TRBD2 as a possible D gene (5 bases). Germline CDR1 is MDHEN and CDR2 is SYDVKM. V was shortened by 7 bases and J by 2 bases, with 13 bases between the two germline ends. CDR3 length: 14 amino acids. The CDR3 region is CASKVRGYTDTQYF. The CDR3 nucleotides are TGTGCCAGCAAAGTCCGAGGGTACACAGATACGCAGTATTTT.

The CDR3 here is CASTEGGSETQYF. Here the CDR3 DNA reads TGTGCCAGCACCGAGGGGGGGTCTGAGACCCAGTACTTC. The chain recombines TRBV6-5 with TRBJ2-5; D might be TRBD2 (7 bases). The CDR3 consists of 13 residues. The germline V gene has CDR1 MNHEY and CDR2 SVGAGI. V lost 7 bases, J lost 5 bases, and 14 bases lay in between.

V gene TRBV5-1 combines with J gene TRBJ2-7, with a tentative D call TRBD2 (7 bases). The V end was cut by 0 bases, the J end by 2 bases, with 15 bases between. The germline CDR1 and CDR2 sequences are SGHRS and YFSETQ. CDR3 length: 16 amino acids. The CDR3 DNA reads TGCGCCAGCAGCTTGGGCCTGGGGGCGGGGGCCTACGAGCAGTACTTC. Amino acid sequence: CASSLGLGAGAYEQYF.

V gene TRBV10-3 combines with J gene TRBJ2-1, with 13 bases lining up with TRBD2. The CDR3 covers 16 residues. The germline V gene has CDR1 ENHRY and CDR2 SYGVKD. V gave up 2 bases and J gave up 6 bases; unmatched junction bases: 4. CDR3 in DNA: TGTGCCATCAGTGAGCTACTAGCGGGAGGGAGCAATGAGCAGTTCTTC. It yields the protein CAISELLAGGSNEQFF.

This chain links TRBV24-1 with TRBJ1-2, with D maybe TRBD1 (5 bases). CDR3 size: 14 residues. Germline V gene data show CDR1 as KGHDR and CDR2 as SFDVKD. Trimming took off 4 bases at V and 7 bases at J, with 15 bases between the two ends. The CDR3 DNA reads as TGTGCCACCAGTGACAGCTGGCGGGGGGGTGGCTACACCTTC. Translation: CATSDSWRGGGYTF.

This chain joins TRBV5-1 and TRBJ1-4, with D perhaps matching TRBD1 (6 bases). The CDR3 has 15 residues. Trimming stripped 0 bases from V and 8 bases from J, with 14 bases between. Germline lookup yields CDR1 SGHRS and CDR2 YFSETQ. CDR3 sequence reads: CASSLGRGAREKLFF. CDR3 nucleotide sequence: TGCGCCAGCAGCTTGGGCCGGGGGGCCCGCGAAAAACTGTTTTTT.

The chain employs TRBV3-1 (or the pseudogene TRBV3-2) and TRBJ2-1; 13 bases align to TRBD2. The V gene's germline CDR1 is LGHDT and CDR2 YNNKEL (reference sequence). With V trimmed by 1 base and J by 5 bases, 11 bases remained unmatched. The CDR3 extends over 19 amino acids. Here the CDR3 DNA reads TGTGCCAGCAGCCAAGGACTAGCGGGAGGATATCAACCGGACAATGAGCAGTTCTTC. This sequence encodes CASSQGLAGGYQPDNEQFF.

This clone was observed once. The chain carries TRBV27 and TRBJ2-6; 12 bases fit TRBD2. The CDR3 spans 19 residues. Germline V gene lookup returns CDR1 MNHEY and CDR2 SMNVEV (reference sequence). J lost 1 base, V lost 5 bases, and 9 bases had no gene match. CDR3 coding DNA: TGTGCCAGCAGTACTCTAGCGGGGGGGATTTCATCTGGGGCCAACGTCCTGACTTTC. Its protein is CASSTLAGGISSGANVLTF.

The CDR3 loop is CASKARTMTGYNSPLHF. In nucleotides, the CDR3 is TGTGCCAGTAAAGCCCGCACCATGACAGGGTACAATTCACCCCTCCACTTT. This sequence joins TRBV19 and TRBJ1-6; 7 bases are a match to TRBD1. Germline V gene lookup returns CDR1 LNHDA and CDR2 SQIVND (reference sequence). Germline trimming cut 7 bases from V and 7 bases from J; bases unmatched to any gene: 16. There are 17 residues in the CDR3.

V is TRBV27 and J is TRBJ1-6; 7 nucleotides match TRBD1. Germline CDR1 reads MNHEY; CDR2 reads SMNVEV (reference sequence). Trimming took 6 bases from V and 6 from J; bases not matched to a gene: 11. The CDR3 extends over 16 amino acids. The CDR3 sequence is CASSLTGMGANSPLHF. CDR3 sequence (DNA): TGTGCCAGCAGCTTGACAGGGATGGGGGCTAATTCACCCCTCCACTTT.

This chain uses TRBV6-2 or TRBV6-3 with TRBJ2-1, with D possibly being TRBD1 (6 bases). With 4 bases removed from V and 4 bases from J, the gap between germline ends came to 17 bases. The CDR3 consists of 16 residues. CDR1 MNHEY and CDR2 SVGEGT come from the germline V gene. Here the CDR3 reads CASSSLSGAKYNEQFF. CDR3 in DNA: TGTGCCAGCAGTTCACTCTCAGGGGCGAAATACAATGAGCAGTTCTTC.

This clone was seen just once. This chain links TRBV28 with TRBJ2-5; no clear D. The CDR3 is 13 amino acids. The germline V gene has CDR1 MDHEN and CDR2 SYDVKM. Trimming took off 8 bases at V and 2 bases at J, with 12 bases between the two ends. The CDR3 loop reads CASCSPLQETQYF. The CDR3 nucleotides read TGTGCCAGCTGCAGTCCTCTGCAAGAGACCCAGTACTTC.

The chain is built from TRBV28 and TRBJ2-7, with TRBD1 matching over 7 bases. The germline gives CDR1 MDHEN, CDR2 SYDVKM. V gave up 3 bases and J gave up 5 bases; unmatched junction bases: 22. The CDR3 loop spans 19 amino acids. This chain's CDR3 is CASSFGKGAGGYAVNEQYF. DNA for the CDR3: TGTGCCAGCAGTTTTGGGAAAGGGGCAGGGGGATACGCGGTCAACGAGCAGTACTTC.

Worth noting for this clone: This sample also contains other DNA sequences that code for the same CDR3. This chain uses TRBV6-6 with TRBJ1-1; no clear D gene. CDR1 MNHNY and CDR2 SVGAGI come from the germline V gene (reference sequence). This CDR3 has 14 amino acids. V was pared by 3 bases and J by 2 bases, with 10 bases between. The CDR3 nucleotides read TGTGCCAGCAGTTATGAAGGAGGCAACACTGAAGCTTTCTTT. It codes for CASSYEGGNTEAFF.

The chain carries TRBV28 and TRBJ2-1, with 11 bases identical to TRBD2. There are 14 residues in the CDR3. The ends lost 5 bases at V and 7 bases at J; junction bases unmatched: 4. Germline CDR1 MDHEN, CDR2 SYDVKM. CDR3 residues: CASSLSGRENEQFF. CDR3 sequence (DNA): TGTGCCAGCAGTCTTAGCGGGAGGGAGAATGAGCAGTTCTTC.

The rearrangement links TRBV3-1 (or the pseudogene TRBV3-2) to TRBJ1-1; 9 positions match TRBD1. Looked up from germline, CDR1 is LGHDT and CDR2 is YNNKEL (reference sequence). Trimming removed 0 bases from V and 4 bases from J; junction bases left unmatched: 3. CDR3 length equals 15 residues. CDR3: CASSQDQTGGTEAFF. The CDR3 DNA is TGTGCCAGCAGCCAAGACCAGACAGGGGGCACTGAAGCTTTCTTT.

This clone was observed a single time. The V gene is TRBV6-6, the J gene TRBJ2-7; TRBD1 is a possible D gene (5 bases). Germline V gene sequence: CDR1 MNHNY, CDR2 SVGAGI (reference sequence). The CDR3 is 14 residues long. V was pared by 3 bases and J by 3 bases, with 12 bases between. The CDR3 is CASSYQGYGYEQYF. The CDR3 DNA is TGTGCCAGCAGTTATCAGGGTTATGGCTACGAGCAGTACTTC.

The genes are TRBV6-2 or TRBV6-3 and TRBJ1-3; no reliable D call. Trimming took off 2 bases at V and 2 bases at J, with 10 bases between the two ends. The length of the CDR3 is 15 residues. CDR1 is MNHEY and CDR2 is SVGEGT in the germline V gene. This CDR3 is CASSYDERPGNTIYF. CDR3 DNA: TGTGCCAGCAGTTACGACGAGCGACCTGGAAACACCATATATTTT.

The chain has TRBV19 and TRBJ2-6, with no clear D. The CDR3 length is 16 residues. The V gene's germline CDR1 is LNHDA and CDR2 SQIVND (reference sequence). The V and J ends lost 5 bases and 0 bases respectively, with 11 bases between them. CDR3 sequence: CASSPTSYSGANVLTF. The DNA of the CDR3 is TGTGCCAGTAGTCCGACATCATACTCTGGGGCCAACGTCCTGACTTTC.

The J gene is TRBJ2-5, the V gene TRBV3-1 (or the pseudogene TRBV3-2), with TRBD2 as a possible D gene (5 bases). The V gene's germline CDR1 is LGHDT and CDR2 YNNKEL (reference sequence). V dropped 4 bases and J dropped 2 bases, with 11 bases sitting between them. This CDR3 has 14 residues. In DNA, the CDR3 is TGTGCCAGCAGCCGCCTCGGGGTACAAGAGACCCAGTACTTC. Its translation: CASSRLGVQETQYF.

This clone came up once. The rearrangement links TRBV7-6 to TRBJ2-5, with TRBD2 matching 9 bases. Trimming at V came to 5 bases and at J to 5 bases, leaving 15 bases not matched to a gene. CDR1 is SGHVS and CDR2 is FNYEAQ in the germline V gene. The CDR3 contains 17 residues. CDR3 sequence: CASSPNRIAGVWETQYF. CDR3 nucleotides: TGTGCCAGCAGCCCCAACCGAATAGCGGGAGTGTGGGAGACCCAGTACTTC.

The genes are TRBV5-5 and TRBJ2-5; TRBD1 might be the D (5 bases). Germline V gives CDR1 SGHKS, CDR2 YYEKEE (reference sequence). V was shortened by 4 bases and J by 3 bases, with 13 bases between the two germline ends. There are 14 residues in the CDR3. The CDR3 reads CASSLWAREETQYF. CDR3 coding DNA: TGTGCCAGCAGCCTGTGGGCCAGGGAAGAGACCCAGTACTTC.

The V call is TRBV28, the J call TRBJ2-7, with 10 positions matching TRBD1. With V trimmed by 10 bases and J by 3 bases, 6 bases remained unmatched. Germline CDR1 is MDHEN and CDR2 is SYDVKM. CDR3 length: 13 residues. In nucleotides, the CDR3 is TGTGCCATCTCTTGGGACAGGGGCTACGAGCAGTACTTC. The encoded protein is CAISWDRGYEQYF.

The chain combines TRBV9 with TRBJ2-3; TRBD2 agrees at 7 bases. The V segment lost 0 bases and the J segment 4 bases; nucleotides outside the gene matches: 5. Germline CDR1 reads SGDLS; CDR2 reads YYNGEE. This CDR3 region has 15 residues. DNA for the CDR3: TGTGCCAGCAGCGTAGCCGGACTAGAGGCAGATACGCAGTATTTT. Protein: CASSVAGLEADTQYF. Drawing the rest from reference TRBV9 and TRBJ2-3, the complete variable domain is DSGVTQTPKHLITATGQRVTLRCSPRSGDLSVYWYQQSLDQGLQFLIQYYNGEERAKGNILERFSAQQFPDLHSELNLSSLELGDSALYFCASSVAGLEADTQYFGPGTRLTVL.